Each of the 17 T cell receptor beta chains below was sequenced from the same sample in a study of T cell clonotyping in hematopoietic cell transplantation. Produced via immunoSEQ multiplex PCR; TCRdb's table is partial and in-frame only. The profile shows some 9,600 clones, roughly 84% of them singletons. Time point of the sample: recipient sample about 28 days before transplant, after cytoreduction. The source was peripheral blood mononuclear cells, collected before stem cell transplant. These receptors all stem from a woman aged 50 to 60 with chronic myeloid leukemia. Some clones in this sample may be carry-over from other donors' samples.

On this clone itself: One end of the junction varies from germline; a read error may be responsible. This chain joins TRBV7-9 and TRBJ2-7, with D possibly being TRBD1 or TRBD2 (5 bases each). The CDR3 consists of 16 residues. CDR1 is SEHNR and CDR2 is FQNEAQ in the germline V gene (reference sequence). The chain's CDR3 is CASSLAQGRSLHEQYF. The DNA for the CDR3 is TGTGCCAGCAGCCTAGCCCAGGGTCGTTCTCTACACGAGCAGTACTTC.

This rearrangement joins TRBV5-1 to TRBJ2-5; 16 bases fit TRBD2. V was clipped by 4 bases and J by 4 bases; unmatched bases: 4. This CDR3 has 16 amino acids. Germline V gene sequence: CDR1 SGHRS, CDR2 YFSETQ. CDR3 in DNA: TGCGCCAGCAGCCCGGGACTAGCGGGAGGGCGAGAGACCCAGTACTTC. Translating gives CASSPGLAGGRETQYF.

The V gene is TRBV4-1, the J gene TRBJ2-7, with D possibly called TRBD1 or TRBD2 (7 bases each). Trimming took 1 base from V and 5 from J, leaving 12 bases between them. From germline, CDR1 is MGHRA and CDR2 YSYEKL. The CDR3 has 14 amino acids. This CDR3 reads CASSQAQGGNEQYF. In DNA form, the CDR3 reads TGCGCCAGCAGCCAAGCTCAGGGGGGGAACGAGCAGTACTTC.

The V and J genes are TRBV11-2 and TRBJ2-7; the D is unclear. This CDR3 is 12 amino acids long. The germline V gene has CDR1 SGHAT and CDR2 FQNNGV. Between the trimmed V and J ends, which lost 7 bases and 6 bases, there was a span of 13 bases. CDR3 sequence reads: CASNFPGGEQYF. CDR3 nucleotides: TGTGCCAGCAATTTTCCGGGCGGCGAGCAGTACTTC.

This sequence joins TRBV23-1 and TRBJ1-4; D uncertain. TRBV23-1 is placed among ORFs of uncertain function. With 0 bases removed from V and 5 bases from J, the gap between germline ends came to 16 bases. The CDR3 runs 17 residues. The CDR3 region has the DNA TGCGCCAGCAGTCAATCGAAGAGGGCAGGTCCGAATGAAAAACTGTTTTTT. Amino acids: CASSQSKRAGPNEKLFF.

V and J are TRBV7-2 and TRBJ1-5; possibly TRBD1 for D (5 bases). The CDR3 totals 15 residues. The V end lost 5 bases, the J end lost 0 bases, and 11 bases lay between the germline ends. In germline, CDR1 is SGHTA, CDR2 FQGNSA. CDR3: CASSPQGLSNQPQHF. CDR3 DNA: TGTGCCAGCAGCCCTCAGGGCCTTAGCAATCAGCCCCAGCATTTT.

The chain has TRBV28 and TRBJ1-3; tentatively, D is TRBD1 (5 bases). The CDR3 spans 15 residues. Germline lookup yields CDR1 MDHEN and CDR2 SYDVKM. V was clipped by 4 bases and J by 0 bases, with 10 bases between them. The CDR3 nucleotides are TGTGCCAGCAGTTCGGCGGGGGTCTCTGGAAACACCATATATTTT. The encoded protein is CASSSAGVSGNTIYF.

The CDR3 nucleotides are TGTGCCAGCAGTGACCCAGGGTACAGGACCCAGTACTTC. Its protein is CASSDPGYRTQYF. V usage is TRBV6-6 and J usage is TRBJ2-5; TRBD1 is a possible D gene (5 bases). This CDR3 has 13 residues. Germline values: CDR1 MNHNY, CDR2 SVGAGI (reference sequence). The V end lost 5 bases, the J end lost 7 bases, and 14 bases lay between the germline ends.

This clone appeared a single time. The rearrangement links TRBV6-1 to TRBJ2-3, with D perhaps being TRBD1 or TRBD2 (5 bases each). Germline V CDR1 and CDR2: MNHNS, SASEGT. Between the trimmed V and J ends, which lost 0 bases and 2 bases, there was a span of 12 bases. The CDR3 spans 16 residues. The CDR3 coding sequence is TGTGCCAGCAGTGAAGCCCGGGGCTCCTACACAGATACGCAGTATTTT. This gives the protein CASSEARGSYTDTQYF.

The chain has TRBV4-1 and TRBJ2-4, with 7 bases identical to TRBD2. Germline V CDR1 and CDR2: MGHRA, YSYEKL. There are 18 residues in the CDR3. The ends lost 0 bases at V and 4 bases at J; junction bases unmatched: 12. CDR3 in amino acids: CASSQDPKREDKKNIQYF. Written as DNA, the CDR3 is TGCGCCAGCAGCCAAGATCCTAAACGGGAGGATAAGAAAAACATTCAGTACTTC.

This CDR3 reads CASSLMGQGYTGELFF. The CDR3 coding sequence is TGTGCCAGCAGCTTAATGGGACAGGGTTACACCGGGGAGCTGTTTTTT. This chain joins TRBV7-9 and TRBJ2-2, with 9 bases identical to TRBD1. Per germline, CDR1 SEHNR and CDR2 FQNEAQ (reference sequence). J gave up 3 bases and V 2 bases, and 4 bases lay outside the gene matches. This CDR3 has 16 amino acids.

The V gene is TRBV28, the J gene TRBJ2-5; no clear D gene. Trimming cost V 6 bases and J 5 bases, with 19 bases left between them. Germline CDR1 and CDR2: MDHEN and SYDVKM. The length of the CDR3 is 15 residues. The CDR3 sequence: CASRIDTSTRETQYF. Here the CDR3 DNA reads TGTGCCAGCAGAATCGACACCTCCACACGGGAGACCCAGTACTTC.

V usage is TRBV30 and J usage is TRBJ2-7; D is ambiguous. The CDR3 is 11 residues long. Trimming cost V 5 bases and J 12 bases, with 17 bases left between them. Germline V CDR1 and CDR2: GTSNPN, SVGIG (reference sequence). The CDR3 region is CAWASPSLLYF. CDR3 coding DNA: TGTGCCTGGGCCTCCCCGAGTCTGCTGTACTTC. The full variable domain, in which reference TRBV30 and TRBJ2-7 provide the parts outside the CDR3, is SQTIHQWPATLVQPVGSPLSLECTVEGTSNPNLYWYRQAAGRGLQLLFYSVGIGQISSEVPQNLSASRPQDRQFILSSKKLLLSDSGFYLCAWASPSLLYFGPGTRLTVT.

The chain is built from TRBV5-4 and TRBJ2-5; no clear D. Per the germline V gene, CDR1 is SGHNT and CDR2 is YYREEE (reference sequence). V lost 2 bases and J lost 5, with 16 bases in between. This CDR3 contains 15 residues. CDR3 sequence: CASSFSGRSAETQYF. In nucleotides, the CDR3 is TGTGCCAGCAGCTTTAGTGGACGGAGCGCCGAGACCCAGTACTTC.

The CDR3 DNA reads as TGTGCCAGCAGAGTGGCAGAGACCCAGTACTTC. This codes for CASRVAETQYF. The chain combines TRBV6-6 with TRBJ2-5; D uncertain. This CDR3 region has 11 residues. Germline V gene lookup returns CDR1 MNHNY and CDR2 SVGAGI (reference sequence). The V end was cut by 6 bases, the J end by 4 bases, with 6 bases between.

The chain has TRBV19 and TRBJ1-5; the match to TRBD1 covers 9 bases. The germline V gene encodes CDR1 LNHDA and CDR2 SQIVND (reference sequence). The CDR3 is 14 amino acids. V was pared by 6 bases and J by 5 bases, with 5 bases of the junction left unmatched. CDR3 residues: CASRDRGGYQPQHF. DNA of the CDR3: TGTGCCAGTAGGGACAGGGGTGGATATCAGCCCCAGCATTTT.

The rearrangement uses TRBV19 and TRBJ2-6, with D tentatively TRBD1 (6 bases). The germline V gene encodes CDR1 LNHDA and CDR2 SQIVND (reference sequence). This CDR3 contains 18 residues. V gave up 3 bases and J gave up 1 base, with 16 bases separating them. The CDR3 loop is CASSILGQVRSGANVLTF. In DNA form, the CDR3 reads TGTGCCAGTAGTATCTTGGGACAAGTAAGATCTGGGGCCAACGTCCTGACTTTC. Full variable domain (outside the CDR3, taken from reference TRBV19 and TRBJ2-6): DGGITQSPKYLFRKEGQNVTLSCEQNLNHDAMYWYRQDPGQGLRLIYYSQIVNDFQKGDIAEGYSVSREKKESFPLTVTSAQKNPTAFYLCASSILGQVRSGANVLTFGAGSRLTVL.